This entry lists 17 T cell receptor beta chains sequenced from one sample in a study of PD-L1 blockade in urothelial cancer. TCRdb's copy holds only in-frame clones and misses some; the assay was immunoSEQ multiplex PCR. This table has over 50,000 clones, 86% appearing once. Sequenced here: PBMCs, sampled around atezolizumab (anti-PD-L1) treatment. The receptor set was obtained from a man aged 45-60 years with urothelial cancer.

This clone was recorded many times. This chain joins TRBV4-1 and TRBJ2-1; 7 bases map to TRBD2. Germline V gives CDR1 MGHRA, CDR2 YSYEKL. The CDR3 has 12 amino acids. J lost 12 bases, V lost 4 bases, and 6 bases had no gene match. CDR3 nucleotide sequence: TGCGCCAGCAGCCCACAGCGGGATGGGCAGTTCTTC. This translates into CASSPQRDGQFF.

This clone occurred a few times. The chain recombines TRBV4-2 with TRBJ2-1; TRBD2 aligns across 10 bases. After removal of 3 bases from V and 3 bases from J, the junction contained 5 bases not matched to a gene. CDR1 and CDR2 from the germline V gene are LGHNA and YNFKEQ. There are 16 residues in the CDR3. The CDR3 spells CASSQGIAGGYNEQFF. The CDR3, as DNA: TGTGCCAGCAGCCAGGGAATAGCGGGGGGCTACAATGAGCAGTTCTTC.

J is TRBJ1-1 and V is TRBV5-1; D is unresolved. The CDR3 sequence is 14 residues long. Trimming shortened V by 1 base and J by 0 bases, and 7 bases separated the two germline ends. Germline V gives CDR1 SGHRS, CDR2 YFSETQ. The CDR3 loop is CASSLLGVNTEAFF. CDR3 nucleotide sequence: TGCGCCAGCAGCTTGTTGGGAGTGAACACTGAAGCTTTCTTT.

This clone was counted a few times. The V call is TRBV5-6, the J call TRBJ2-2; maybe TRBD1 (5 bases). CDR3 length: 14 amino acids. In germline, CDR1 is SGHDT, CDR2 YYEEEE. Trimming removed 4 bases at V and 6 bases at J, with 13 bases between. The CDR3 sequence is CASSGRRVSGELFF. The DNA for the CDR3 is TGTGCCAGCAGCGGTCGCAGGGTTTCCGGGGAGCTGTTTTTT.

The rearrangement links TRBV9 to TRBJ2-2; D possibly corresponds to TRBD2 (5 bases). This CDR3 comprises 15 residues. The germline V gene has CDR1 SGDLS and CDR2 YYNGEE. Between the trimmed V and J ends, which lost 4 bases and 0 bases, there was a span of 10 bases. In nucleotides, the CDR3 is TGTGCCAGCAGCCCCCCGGGGACGAACACCGGGGAGCTGTTTTTT. It translates to CASSPPGTNTGELFF.

The chain combines TRBV5-6 with TRBJ1-4; 9 bases map to TRBD1. V lost 4 bases and J lost 4; bases outside the gene matches: 5. The germline V gene encodes CDR1 SGHDT and CDR2 YYEEEE. The CDR3 extends over 15 amino acids. DNA of the CDR3: TGTGCCAGCAGCCGACAGGGGGTCGGTAATGAAAAACTGTTTTTT. Encoded protein: CASSRQGVGNEKLFF.

The chain links TRBV7-8 to TRBJ1-5; tentative D call: TRBD1 (5 bases). Trimming pared 5 bases from V and 7 bases from J, leaving 24 bases between. The CDR3 extends over 17 amino acids. Germline loops: CDR1 SGHVS, CDR2 FQNEAQ. The CDR3 loop reads CASSPNTKTVPVQPQHF. The CDR3 nucleotides read TGTGCCAGCAGCCCCAACACTAAGACAGTCCCGGTCCAGCCCCAGCATTTT.

The rearrangement uses TRBV28 and TRBJ2-7; D is possibly TRBD2 (5 bases). This CDR3 comprises 12 residues. The germline V and J ends were trimmed by 2 bases and 4 bases, with 6 bases remaining between them. CDR1 MDHEN and CDR2 SYDVKM come from the germline V gene. The CDR3 is CASSLREYEQYF. CDR3 nucleotides: TGTGCCAGCAGTTTAAGGGAGTACGAGCAGTACTTC.

This sequence joins TRBV6-4 and TRBJ1-5, with 7 bases that match TRBD1. V was clipped by 2 bases and J by 0 bases; unmatched bases: 4. Germline V gives CDR1 MRHNA, CDR2 SNTAGT. The CDR3 contains 16 residues. The CDR3 loop is CASSDPGGNSNQPQHF. The CDR3 coding sequence is TGTGCCAGCAGTGACCCAGGGGGGAATAGCAATCAGCCCCAGCATTTT.

The J gene is TRBJ2-1, the V gene TRBV5-1; 9 nucleotides align to TRBD2. This CDR3 comprises 16 residues. V lost 0 bases to trimming and J lost 7 bases; unmatched junction nucleotides: 8. Germline CDR1 reads SGHRS; CDR2 reads YFSETQ. The CDR3 region is CASSLASGLASNEQFF. The CDR3 bases are TGCGCCAGCAGCTTGGCCTCAGGACTAGCGAGTAATGAGCAGTTCTTC.

This clone showed up just once. This chain links TRBV6-4 with TRBJ1-1; D gene ambiguous. Looked up from germline, CDR1 is MRHNA and CDR2 is SNTAGT. Trimming stripped 0 bases from V and 6 bases from J, with 14 bases between. The CDR3 has 15 amino acids. The CDR3 DNA is TGTGCCAGCAGTGACTCGCGGGAACCTGGGGCTGAAGCTTTCTTT. Protein: CASSDSREPGAEAFF.

The chain uses TRBV5-3 and TRBJ2-5; perhaps TRBD1 as D (6 bases). TRBV5-3 is an open reading frame, and its role is uncertain. V was clipped by 0 bases and J by 10 bases, with 13 bases between them. The CDR3 loop spans 13 amino acids. The DNA for the CDR3 is TGTGCCAGAAGCTTGGGGTCGTCCAGGGGCCAGTACTTC. Translating gives CARSLGSSRGQYF.

The chain links TRBV5-1 to TRBJ2-1, with 13 bases matching TRBD2. The germline V gene encodes CDR1 SGHRS and CDR2 YFSETQ. V shed 2 bases and J 7 bases; nucleotides not matched to a gene: 12. The CDR3 has 18 residues. This chain's CDR3 is CASSLRTSGSSVGNEQFF. DNA of the CDR3: TGCGCCAGCAGCTTAAGGACTAGCGGGAGTTCAGTTGGGAATGAGCAGTTCTTC. The full variable domain, in which reference TRBV5-1 and TRBJ2-1 provide the parts outside the CDR3, is KAGVTQTPRYLIKTRGQQVTLSCSPISGHRSVSWYQQTPGQGLQFLFEYFSETQRNKGNFPGRFSGRQFSNSRSEMNVSTLELGDSALYLCASSLRTSGSSVGNEQFFGPGTRLTVL.

The V call is TRBV4-1, the J call TRBJ2-4, with TRBD2 identical over 9 bases. This CDR3 has 15 residues. The V segment lost 5 bases and the J segment 5 bases; nucleotides outside the gene matches: 7. Germline values: CDR1 MGHRA, CDR2 YSYEKL. CDR3 DNA sequence: TGCGCCAGCAGCTTTGGGACTAGCTGGGAAAACATTCAGTACTTC. Its translation: CASSFGTSWENIQYF.

This clone was detected a few times. For the CDR3, the DNA is TGTGCCAGTAGTATACGGGAGTCCTACGAGCAGTACTTC. It is translated as CASSIRESYEQYF. The V gene is TRBV19, the J gene TRBJ2-7; tentative D call: TRBD2 (6 bases). The CDR3 extends over 13 amino acids. The V end was cut by 2 bases, the J end by 1 base, with 6 bases between. Per germline, CDR1 LNHDA and CDR2 SQIVND (reference sequence). Full variable domain (outside the CDR3, taken from reference TRBV19 and TRBJ2-7): DGGITQSPKYLFRKEGQNVTLSCEQNLNHDAMYWYRQDPGQGLRLIYYSQIVNDFQKGDIAEGYSVSREKKESFPLTVTSAQKNPTAFYLCASSIRESYEQYFGPGTRLTVT.

The chain has TRBV9 and TRBJ2-7; 9 positions match TRBD1. V lost 4 bases to trimming and J lost 5 bases; unmatched junction nucleotides: 7. From germline, CDR1 is SGDLS and CDR2 YYNGEE. The CDR3 has 14 amino acids. CDR3 sequence: CASSPRTGVDEQYF. The CDR3 coding sequence is TGTGCCAGCAGCCCGCGGACAGGGGTCGACGAGCAGTACTTC.

This clone was recorded only once. CDR3 nucleotides: TGTGCCAGCTCACCACCAAGCGGATGGGGTGAAAAACTGTTTTTT. It codes for CASSPPSGWGEKLFF. The chain employs TRBV18 and TRBJ1-4, with D unresolved. Germline CDR1 reads KGHSH; CDR2 reads LQKENI. This CDR3 is 15 amino acids long. Trimming took off 0 bases at V and 7 bases at J, with 12 bases between the two ends.